This record concerns one T cell receptor beta chain sequence. J lost 5 bases, V lost 5 bases, and 3 bases had no gene match. Germline V gene sequence: CDR1 SGHTA, CDR2 FQGNSA. The CDR3 totals 13 residues. The sample is drawn from a study of blood T cell repertoires in COVID-19. Study as a whole: Whether acute or convalescent, the COVID-19 samples came from the United States, Italy and Spain. PBMCs, B-cell-depleted T cells, or T cells were the source of the cDNA or gDNA that made up the material.

How the authors handled the data: Reference gene primer amplification in the assay estimated nucleated cell counts. Libraries were prepared by immunoSEQ multiplex PCR; TCRdb keeps only in-frame clonotypes and omits some of them. V, J and clone size reflect that table, while D and trimming were determined from the DNA. The sample has about 92,000 clones, roughly 85% seen once; the top ten hold roughly 18%. The TCR was taken from a woman aged 60-75 years with COVID-19, enrolled during active disease. The chain links TRBV7-2 to TRBJ2-3, with 8 bases that match TRBD2. Material for sequencing was peripheral blood. The CDR3 DNA is TGTGCCAGCAGCCGGGGGGGCAAAGATACGCAGTATTTT. Protein: CASSRGGKDTQYF.